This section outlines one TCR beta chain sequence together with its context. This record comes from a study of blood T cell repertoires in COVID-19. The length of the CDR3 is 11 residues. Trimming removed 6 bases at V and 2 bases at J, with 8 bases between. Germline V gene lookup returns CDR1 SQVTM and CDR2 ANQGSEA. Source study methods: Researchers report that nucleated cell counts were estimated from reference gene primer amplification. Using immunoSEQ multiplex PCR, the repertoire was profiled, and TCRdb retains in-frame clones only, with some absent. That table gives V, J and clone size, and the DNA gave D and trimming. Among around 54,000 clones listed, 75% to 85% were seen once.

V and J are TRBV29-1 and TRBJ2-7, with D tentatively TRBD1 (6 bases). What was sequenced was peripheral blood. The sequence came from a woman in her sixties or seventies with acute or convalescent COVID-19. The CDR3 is CSVQGPYEQYF. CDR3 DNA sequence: TGCAGCGTGCAGGGGCCCTACGAGCAGTACTTC.